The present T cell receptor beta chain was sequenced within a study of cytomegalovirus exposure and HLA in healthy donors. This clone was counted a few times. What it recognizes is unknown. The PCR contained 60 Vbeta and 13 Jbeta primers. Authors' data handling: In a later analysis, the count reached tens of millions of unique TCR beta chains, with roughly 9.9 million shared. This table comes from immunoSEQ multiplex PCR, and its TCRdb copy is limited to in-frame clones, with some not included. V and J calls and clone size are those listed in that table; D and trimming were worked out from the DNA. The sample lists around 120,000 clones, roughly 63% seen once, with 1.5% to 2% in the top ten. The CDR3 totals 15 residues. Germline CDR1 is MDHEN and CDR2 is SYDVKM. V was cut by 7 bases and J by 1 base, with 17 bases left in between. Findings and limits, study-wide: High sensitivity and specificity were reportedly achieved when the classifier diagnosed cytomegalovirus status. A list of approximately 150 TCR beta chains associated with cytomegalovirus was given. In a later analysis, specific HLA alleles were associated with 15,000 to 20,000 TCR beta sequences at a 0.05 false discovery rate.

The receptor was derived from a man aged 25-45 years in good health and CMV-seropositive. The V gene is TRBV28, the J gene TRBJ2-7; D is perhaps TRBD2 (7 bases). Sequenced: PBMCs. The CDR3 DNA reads TGTGCCAGCAATAGGGGGGGCAGTTTGTCCTACGAGCAGTACTTC. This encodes CASNRGGSLSYEQYF.